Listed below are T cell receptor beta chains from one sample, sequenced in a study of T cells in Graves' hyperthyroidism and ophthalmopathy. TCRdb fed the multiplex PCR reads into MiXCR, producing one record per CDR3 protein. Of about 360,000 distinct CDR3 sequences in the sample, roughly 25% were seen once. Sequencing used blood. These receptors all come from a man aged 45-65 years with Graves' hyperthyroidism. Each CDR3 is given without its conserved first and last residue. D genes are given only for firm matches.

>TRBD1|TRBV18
ASTGQPAYEQY
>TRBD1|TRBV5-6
ASAQGDYGYT
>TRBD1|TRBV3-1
ASSQQTGSTDTQY
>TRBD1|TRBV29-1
SAGQGANYGYT
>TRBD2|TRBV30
ASGLAEDQETQY
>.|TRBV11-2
ASSPESGTAF
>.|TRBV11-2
ASSPLRSYNEQF
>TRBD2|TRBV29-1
SVDKASGSLADTQY
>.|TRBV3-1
ASSQGNNHVETQY
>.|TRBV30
AWRVHMTDTQY
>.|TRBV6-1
ASRLQGSGNTIY
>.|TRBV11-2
ASSFNVGSNTEAF
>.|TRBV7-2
ASSLAAATYEQY
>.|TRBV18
ASSPPYANTEAF
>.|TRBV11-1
ASSFRVGGSYNEQF
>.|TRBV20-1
SASSGRSYEQY
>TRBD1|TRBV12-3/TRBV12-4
ASSPSGQLNTEAF
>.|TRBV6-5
ASSYWATQETQY
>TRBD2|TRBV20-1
SAQRGLAGALFYEQY
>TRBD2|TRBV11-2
ASSLSGRINTGELF
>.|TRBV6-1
ASSPTGSTSYEQY
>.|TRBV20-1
SARQGQDFQETQY
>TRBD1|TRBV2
ASRTGKTISIDTQY
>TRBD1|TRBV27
ASKQGTGEKLF
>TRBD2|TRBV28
ASSARELAVNEQF
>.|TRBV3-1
ASSQLGGPYEQF
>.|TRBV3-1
ASSQDREGPTDTQY
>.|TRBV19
ASNPGHSSEQY
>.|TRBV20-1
SARGDRINSYNEQF
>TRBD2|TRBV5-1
ASSFLAGGAREQF
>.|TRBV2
ASGSSYEQY
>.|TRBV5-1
ASSLFGGGGQKSGELF
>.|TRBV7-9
ASSLDARSGNTIY
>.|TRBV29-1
SVRTDTQY
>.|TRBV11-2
ASSFVNTEAF
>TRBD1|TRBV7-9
ASSLNTGQGYEQY
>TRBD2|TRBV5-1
ASSLGTSGRATDEQF
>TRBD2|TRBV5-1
ASSLAGSSGSPGELF
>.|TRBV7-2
ASSLWGSLGEGETQY
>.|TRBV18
ASSMSVVSYEQY
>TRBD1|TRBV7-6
ASSKRTGGAVETQY
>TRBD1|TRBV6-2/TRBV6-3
ASRQGAKNIQY
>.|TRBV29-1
SVEEDGGNEQY
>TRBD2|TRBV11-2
ASSSHTPMRREGLFRQY
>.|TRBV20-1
SARDWGEHEQY
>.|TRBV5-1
ASSPRPTGYEQY
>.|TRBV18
ASSPPAQETQY
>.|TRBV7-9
ASAGRLALYNEQF
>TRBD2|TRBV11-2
ASSTGLAVSYEQY
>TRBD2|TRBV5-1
ASSPGLAGVVSSEQY
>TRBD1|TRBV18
ASSPPGQGTYEQY
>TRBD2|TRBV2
ASSAPGLADSTDTQY
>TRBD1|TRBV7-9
ASSLSFQGATEAF
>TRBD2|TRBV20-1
SARGLAGGMRDNEQF